These T cell receptor beta chains were read from a single sample in a study of T-cell memory formation after mild COVID-19. TCRdb re-called the 5' RACE reads through MiXCR, storing one row per CDR3 protein. There are 90,000 to 120,000 distinct CDR3 sequences in the sample; about 18% occur only once, and approximately 5.1% lies in the top ten. The specimen was PBMCs or a T cell subset sorted from them (not recorded which). Source of these receptors: a man between 18 and 35 years old who had mild COVID-19 (a few samples of this study predate the infection). Cell type and time point are not known. The CDR3 runs from the conserved cysteine through the conserved F or W. A D gene is named only where the DNA matches it firmly. Clone size is shown for a subset of rows, as once, few, many or a class of expanded clone.

j_call cdr3_length v_call clone_size d_call cdr3_nt cdr3_aa
TRBJ2-4 12 TRBV12-3/TRBV12-4 many - TGTGCCAGCAGTTTACGGGTAAACATTCAGTACTTC CASSLRVNIQYF
TRBJ2-5 14 TRBV7-2 few TRBD2 TGTGCCAGCAGCTTGGGGACTAGTTCGGAGACCCAGTACTTC CASSLGTSSETQYF
TRBJ2-4 12 TRBV20-1 - - TGCAGTGCTAGTGCTAGAGGCGGCATTCAGTACTTC CSASARGGIQYF
TRBJ2-3 14 TRBV10-3 few - TGTGCCATCAGTGAGAGGGGGGGAGTATATACGCAGTATTTT CAISERGGVYTQYF
TRBJ1-3 22 TRBV6-5 - TRBD1 TGTGCCAGCAGACAAAGAGAACCTTACCGGGACAGGGGAAGAGAAACTGGAAACACCATATATTTT CASRQREPYRDRGRETGNTIYF
TRBJ1-4 18 TRBV4-1 - - TGCGCCAGCAGCCAATACGTGCTCATTAGAAGGACGGGGGCAAAACTGTTTTTT CASSQYVLIRRTGAKLFF
TRBJ2-4 14 TRBV6-2/TRBV6-3 - TRBD2 TGTGCCAGCAAAGGTAGCGGGGTCAAAAACATTCAGTACTTC CASKGSGVKNIQYF
TRBJ1-2 15 TRBV12-3/TRBV12-4 - - TGTGCCAGCAGTTTGTCGGGAAGGGTTGGGTATGGCTACACCTTC CASSLSGRVGYGYTF
TRBJ2-2 18 TRBV5-1 - TRBD2 TGCGCCAGCAGCTTGAGGCTAGCGGGGGCTTCCTTCGCCGGGGAGCTGTTTTTT CASSLRLAGASFAGELFF
TRBJ1-5 15 TRBV5-1 - - TGCGCCAGCAGCCGGGAAGGTTATAGCAATCAGCCCCAGCATTTT CASSREGYSNQPQHF
TRBJ1-3 16 TRBV18 - - TGTGCCAGCTCACCACGAAGTGAGGTCTCTGGAAACACCATATATTTT CASSPRSEVSGNTIYF
TRBJ2-7 18 TRBV5-1 - - TGCGCCAGCTTATCGGCCAGGGCCGTAAAGGCGACGCCCCGCGAGCAGTACTTC CASLSARAVKATPREQYF
TRBJ1-1 14 TRBV5-1 - - TGCGCCAGCAGCAAAACAGGGTCCCAACCTGAAGCTTTCTTT CASSKTGSQPEAFF
TRBJ1-2 12 TRBV5-5 few - TGTGCCAGCAGCTTCCGGAGCTATGGCTACACCTTC CASSFRSYGYTF
TRBJ1-1 13 TRBV9 - TRBD1 TGTGCCAGCAGCGCAACAGGGGGCTTTGAAGCTTTCTTT CASSATGGFEAFF
TRBJ2-3 15 TRBV5-1 - TRBD2 TGCGCCAGCAGCTTACTAGCGGGGGGAACAGATACGCAGTATTTT CASSLLAGGTDTQYF
TRBJ1-1 14 TRBV15 - - TGTGCCACCAGCAGAGATTTTTCGGGAAGAGAAGCTTTCTTT CATSRDFSGREAFF
TRBJ2-3 14 TRBV2 - - TGTGCCAGCAGTGTGGTAGGGAGTACAGATACGCAGTATTTT CASSVVGSTDTQYF
TRBJ2-2 14 TRBV6-5 many - TGTGCCAGCAGTTACTGGTCGAACACCGGGGAGCTGTTTTTT CASSYWSNTGELFF
TRBJ2-7 10 TRBV24-1 - TRBD1 TGTGCCAACGACAGGGACGAGCAGTACTTC CANDRDEQYF
TRBJ2-7 15 TRBV12-5 - TRBD1 TGTGCTAGTGGTTTCCTAGGACAGGGGGGCTACGAGCAGTACTTC CASGFLGQGGYEQYF
TRBJ1-1 13 TRBV11-2 many - TGTGCCAGCAGCTTAGATAGGGCCACTGAAGCTTTCTTT CASSLDRATEAFF
TRBJ1-1 16 TRBV15 few TRBD1 TGTGCCACCAGCAGAGATCCCCCTGGACAGGGCACTGAAGCTTTCTTT CATSRDPPGQGTEAFF
TRBJ2-6 16 TRBV20-1 once - TGCAGTGCGGCACGGGGATTAACCTCTGGGGCCAACGTCCTGACTTTC CSAARGLTSGANVLTF
TRBJ2-7 14 TRBV7-9 few TRBD2 TGTGCCAGCAGCTCGACTAGCGGGGGATTCGAGCAGTACTTC CASSSTSGGFEQYF
TRBJ2-7 12 TRBV12-3/TRBV12-4 few - TGTGCCAGCGCCCCTAGCTCCTACGAGCAGTACTTC CASAPSSYEQYF
TRBJ2-1 15 TRBV12-3/TRBV12-4 - TRBD2 TGTGCCAGCAGTTTTGGGCGGGGGGAGTACAATGAGCAGTTCTTC CASSFGRGEYNEQFF
TRBJ2-1 16 TRBV9 - TRBD2 TGTGCCAGCAGCGTTAGCGGGACGAGCTCCTACAATGAGCAGTTCTTC CASSVSGTSSYNEQFF
TRBJ1-1 14 TRBV12-3/TRBV12-4 few - TGTGCCAGCAGTTTAGGGGCGCTGAACACTGAAGCTTTCTTT CASSLGALNTEAFF
TRBJ2-7 15 TRBV5-1 - TRBD2 TGCGCCAGCAGCCCCGCTATGGGGGGGGCCTACGAGCAGTACTTC CASSPAMGGAYEQYF
TRBJ1-5 13 TRBV20-1 few - TGCAGTGCTGTCCAGGGTGGTAATCAGCCCCAGCATTTT CSAVQGGNQPQHF
TRBJ2-5 13 TRBV27 - - TGTGCCAGCAGTTCATCAGTTCGAGAGACCCAGTACTTC CASSSSVRETQYF
TRBJ2-5 13 TRBV4-2 few - TGTGCCAGCAGCCAAGTGGGGGAAGAGACCCAGTACTTC CASSQVGEETQYF
TRBJ2-3 13 TRBV29-1 - - TGCAGCGTTGAATTGACGGTTGGGGATACGCAGTATTTT CSVELTVGDTQYF
TRBJ2-7 14 TRBV7-6 - - TGTGCCAGCAGCCTGACAGTGCTAGCGTACGAGCAGTACTTC CASSLTVLAYEQYF
TRBJ1-4 12 TRBV4-1 few - TGCGCCAGCAGCCAAGACGGGACGGTACTGTTTTTT CASSQDGTVLFF
TRBJ1-2 13 TRBV12-3/TRBV12-4 few - TGTGCCAGCAGTTTAGACCGCCGGAATGGCTACACCTTC CASSLDRRNGYTF
TRBJ2-7 15 TRBV7-2 - TRBD2 TGTGCCAGCAGCTACACTAGCGGGGCTGGCTACGAGCAGTACTTC CASSYTSGAGYEQYF
TRBJ1-2 13 TRBV5-1 - - TGCGCCAGCAGCTTCGGGCAGGGCGGAGGCTACACCTTC CASSFGQGGGYTF
TRBJ1-2 14 TRBV12-3/TRBV12-4 few TRBD1 TGTGCCAGCAGTCCGCGACAGGGGGGGCATGGCTACACCTTC CASSPRQGGHGYTF
TRBJ2-3 13 TRBV2 few - TGTGCCAGCAACGGGGTTTTCACAGATACGCAGTATTTT CASNGVFTDTQYF
TRBJ2-6 13 TRBV12-3/TRBV12-4 few - TGTGCCAGCAGGCAGGCTGGGGCCAACGTCCTGACTTTC CASRQAGANVLTF
TRBJ2-2 19 TRBV10-2 - TRBD2 TGCGCCAGCCATAAGGGAAGGCGGGGGGCCCAGGTGAACACCGGGGAGCTGTTTTTT CASHKGRRGAQVNTGELFF
TRBJ2-1 16 TRBV9 - - TGTGCCAGCAGCCCCCGACTGGAATCCTGGCACAATGAGCAGTTCTTC CASSPRLESWHNEQFF
TRBJ1-2 12 TRBV2 - TRBD1 TGTACCAGCAGTCCTGGGGATCGGACAGGCTCTTTC CTSSPGDRTGSF
TRBJ2-3 13 TRBV5-1 - - TGCGCCAGCAGCTTGGTTCCCACAGATACGCAGTATTTT CASSLVPTDTQYF
TRBJ2-2 13 TRBV12-3/TRBV12-4 - TRBD1 TGTGCCAGCAGACGGACAGGGGCCGGGGAGCTGTTTTTT CASRRTGAGELFF
TRBJ2-7 14 TRBV9 - - TGTGCCAGCAGCGGGGGGGACGGCCCCTACGAGCAGTACTTC CASSGGDGPYEQYF
TRBJ2-3 16 TRBV5-1 - TRBD2 TGCGCCAGCAGCTTGGCGAGCGGGGGGGGCACAGATACGCAGTATTTT CASSLASGGGTDTQYF
TRBJ2-3 15 TRBV5-1 few - TGCGCCAGCAGCTTGGTACAGGCCCTCACAGATACGCAGTATTTT CASSLVQALTDTQYF
TRBJ2-3 16 TRBV12-3/TRBV12-4 few TRBD1 TGTGCCAGCAGCCGCAGACAGGGGACCTCTACAGATACGCAGTATTTT CASSRRQGTSTDTQYF
TRBJ2-5 12 TRBV7-2 few - TGTGCCAGCAGCTTAGCTGAAGAGACCCAGTACTTC CASSLAEETQYF
TRBJ1-6 14 TRBV5-1 - - TGCGCCAGCAGGTCGAGCTCCTATAATTCACCCCTCCACTTT CASRSSSYNSPLHF